These 11 T cell receptor beta chains came from one sample sequenced in a study of T cells expressing NK-cell markers (TCRdb year 2020). Library creation used 5' RACE. Instrument on record: Illumina HiSeq 2000. Through TCRdb reprocessing, the reads give one entry per CDR3 protein sequence; DNA is omitted. The table for this sample shows 150,000 to 200,000 distinct CDR3 sequences. The ten largest clones add up to around 18% of the sample. Sequenced material: blood T cells: a sorted CD56 or NKG2C T cell subset, CD4+ or CD8+ T cells, or bulk PBMC T cells (not recorded which). The source is a woman aged 18 to 75 in good health.

The rearrangement joins TRBV20-1 to TRBJ1-5; TCRdb reports TRBD1, a call that lacks DNA to check it against. The CDR3 consists of 15 residues. CDR1 DFQATT and CDR2 SNEGSKA come from the germline V gene (reference sequence). CDR3 sequence: CSASERTGMREPQHF.

This chain links TRBV7-3 with TRBJ2-7; TCRdb's D call of TRBD1 is untestable without DNA. The germline V gene encodes CDR1 SGHTA and CDR2 FQGTGA. The CDR3 has 18 amino acids. The CDR3 region is CASSLTTPADRYPYEQYF.

The chain couples TRBV3-1 to TRBJ2-4; TCRdb reports TRBD2, a call that lacks DNA to check it against. The CDR3 totals 17 residues. Looked up from germline, CDR1 is LGHDT and CDR2 is YNNKEL (reference sequence). This CDR3 reads CASSPKLAGGTKNIQYF.

V gene TRBV12-5 combines with J gene TRBJ1-6. The CDR3 length is 14 residues. Germline V gives CDR1 LGHNT, CDR2 FRNRAP. The CDR3 region is CASGLVQGNSPLHF.

The V and J genes are TRBV2 and TRBJ2-1; TCRdb picks TRBD1, but there is no DNA to check that call. Per germline, CDR1 SNHLY and CDR2 FYNNEI. This CDR3 has 13 residues. The CDR3 spells CASSRTGLREQFF.

The V gene is TRBV20-1, the J gene TRBJ1-5; TCRdb returns TRBD1, unconfirmable since there is no DNA. Germline V gene data show CDR1 as DFQATT and CDR2 as SNEGSKA (reference sequence). This CDR3 spans 14 amino acids. The CDR3 spells CSASQQGINQPQHF.

The chain has TRBV20-1 and TRBJ2-5; TCRdb's D call, TRBD1, is unchecked because there is no DNA. Per germline, CDR1 DFQATT and CDR2 SNEGSKA (reference sequence). This CDR3 is 15 amino acids long. CDR3: CSAVLQRTVQETQYF.

The chain combines TRBV7-2 with TRBJ2-1; TCRdb gives TRBD1 as the D gene, but with no DNA this cannot be confirmed. The CDR3 contains 13 residues. Germline V gene data show CDR1 as SGHTA and CDR2 as FQGNSA. The CDR3 spells CASSPPSYNEQFF.

The chain carries TRBV5-1 and TRBJ2-1; TCRdb selects TRBD2, and the lack of DNA leaves this call unchecked. The CDR3 spans 15 residues. Germline V CDR1 and CDR2: SGHRS, YFSETQ. CDR3 residues: CASSARTSGRYEQFF.

This chain uses TRBV21-1 with TRBJ2-1; the D call from TCRdb, TRBD2, cannot be confirmed without DNA. TRBV21-1 is a documented pseudogene. CDR3 length: 15 amino acids. The CDR3 region is CASSNEGEGGNEQFF.

The rearrangement links TRBV7-6 to TRBJ2-7; checking the TCRdb D call of TRBD1 is not possible without DNA. The CDR3 totals 14 residues. Germline loops: CDR1 SGHVS, CDR2 FNYEAQ. CDR3 protein: CASTSGQGAYEQYF. The full variable domain, rest sourced from reference TRBV7-6 and TRBJ2-7, is GAGVSQSPRYKVTKRGQDVALRCDPISGHVSLYWYRQALGQGPEFLTYFNYEAQQDKSGLPNDRFSAERPEGSISTLTIQRTEQRDSAMYRCASTSGQGAYEQYFGPGTRLTVT.